The next 22 T cell receptor beta chains were all read from a single sample in a study of Tregs in tolerant kidney transplant recipients. TCRdb's copy holds only in-frame clones and misses some; the assay was immunoSEQ multiplex PCR. The sample lists about 100,000 clones; 90% to 95% were seen once. Related graft donors supplied nonmyeloablative bone marrow transplants, and mixed chimerism was transient. This material consisted of CD4+ T cells from blood (PBMCs), taken 12 months after the transplant. All receptors come from a human patient who received a combined kidney and bone marrow transplant. Some T cells may have come from the graft donor.

The rearrangement links TRBV19 to TRBJ1-1; D is possibly TRBD1 (5 bases). The V end lost 4 bases, the J end lost 3 bases, and 15 bases lay between the germline ends. Germline CDR1 LNHDA, CDR2 SQIVND (reference sequence). The CDR3 runs to 15 residues. This CDR3 reads CASSRRGLMDTEAFF. In DNA form, the CDR3 reads TGTGCCAGTAGTAGGAGGGGCCTCATGGACACTGAAGCTTTCTTT.

The chain is built from TRBV7-9 and TRBJ2-5, with TRBD1 matching 12 bases. Germline values: CDR1 SEHNR, CDR2 FQNEAQ (reference sequence). This CDR3 contains 16 residues. V was pared by 4 bases and J by 5 bases, with 8 bases of the junction left unmatched. This CDR3 is CASSSTGTGGMETQYF. The CDR3 DNA reads as TGTGCCAGCAGCTCCACCGGGACAGGGGGCATGGAGACCCAGTACTTC.

The chain employs TRBV7-3 and TRBJ2-5, with 7 nucleotides matching TRBD2. Germline V lookup: CDR1 SGHTA, CDR2 FQGTGA. J gave up 5 bases and V 2 bases, and 8 bases lay outside the gene matches. This CDR3 has 15 residues. In DNA form, the CDR3 reads TGTGCCAGCAGCTTAGGACGGGGGGATCAGGAGACCCAGTACTTC. It yields the protein CASSLGRGDQETQYF.

This clone was seen a single time. The chain employs TRBV4-1 and TRBJ1-4, with D perhaps matching TRBD1 (5 bases). CDR3 length: 16 amino acids. Germline V gives CDR1 MGHRA, CDR2 YSYEKL. Between the trimmed V and J ends, which lost 1 base and 4 bases, there was a span of 13 bases. The CDR3 nucleotides read TGCGCCAGCAGCCAAGGAATCAGGGATTATAATGAAAAACTGTTTTTT. This sequence encodes CASSQGIRDYNEKLFF.

V and J are TRBV7-8 and TRBJ2-5; 7 bases map to TRBD2. The DNA end lines up better with TRBJ2-7; the J call may be wrong. CDR1 is SGHVS, CDR2 FQNEAQ, per germline. This CDR3 has 15 amino acids. CDR3 nucleotides: TGTGCCAGCAGCTTAGGCAGGGAGGGTTCCTACGAGCAGTACTTC. Encoded protein: CASSLGREGSYEQYF.

The V and J genes are TRBV18 and TRBJ2-2; TRBD1 might be the D (5 bases). The CDR3 loop spans 15 amino acids. Germline V gene lookup returns CDR1 KGHSH and CDR2 LQKENI. Trimming left V 6 bases short and J 6 bases short, with 17 bases between. The CDR3, as DNA: TGTGCCAGCTCGCCGGTGGTGGGGCAGTCCGGGGAGCTGTTTTTT. Amino acids: CASSPVVGQSGELFF. Full variable domain (remainder filled in from reference TRBV18 and TRBJ2-2): NAGVMQNPRHLVRRRGQEARLRCSPMKGHSHVYWYRQLPEEGLKFMVYLQKENIIDESGMPKERFSAEFPKEGPSILRIQQVVRGDSAAYFCASSPVVGQSGELFFGEGSRLTVL.

This rearrangement joins TRBV4-1 to TRBJ2-7, with TRBD2 identical over 11 bases. Germline values: CDR1 MGHRA, CDR2 YSYEKL. The length of the CDR3 is 16 residues. V shed 0 bases and J 3 bases; nucleotides not matched to a gene: 4. The CDR3 DNA reads as TGCGCCAGCAGCCAAGATCAACTAGCGGGAGACTACGAGCAGTACTTC. Protein product: CASSQDQLAGDYEQYF.

This chain connects TRBV5-1 to TRBJ2-2; TRBD1 matches at 11 bases. V lost 2 bases to trimming and J lost 6 bases; unmatched junction nucleotides: 3. This CDR3 contains 15 residues. Germline V lookup: CDR1 SGHRS, CDR2 YFSETQ. CDR3 nucleotides: TGCGCCAGCAGCTTTCGGACAGGGGGCCCCGGGGAGCTGTTTTTT. Amino acid sequence: CASSFRTGGPGELFF.

The V call is TRBV7-3, the J call TRBJ2-2; tentative D call: TRBD2 (5 bases). The V end lost 5 bases, the J end lost 5 bases, and 9 bases lay between the germline ends. The V gene's germline CDR1 is SGHTA and CDR2 FQGTGA. The CDR3 extends over 13 amino acids. This CDR3 reads CASSPTGTGELFF. The CDR3 region has the DNA TGTGCCAGCAGCCCCACGGGAACCGGGGAGCTGTTTTTT.

The chain couples TRBV6-5 to TRBJ2-1; 10 bases agree with TRBD2. Germline-derived CDR1 and CDR2 are MNHEY and SVGAGI. This CDR3 is 14 amino acids long. Trimming cost V 2 bases and J 8 bases; bases outside gene matches: 3. Written as DNA, the CDR3 is TGTGCCAGCAGTTACGCCCTAGCGGGGGATGAGCAGTTCTTC. This translates into CASSYALAGDEQFF.

The chain has TRBV28 and TRBJ1-2; the D is unclear. V was pared by 0 bases and J by 3 bases, with 8 bases between. Germline CDR1 and CDR2: MDHEN and SYDVKM. This CDR3 region has 14 residues. The CDR3 sequence: CASSLWGVYYGYTF. CDR3 coding DNA: TGTGCCAGCAGTTTATGGGGAGTATACTATGGCTACACCTTC.

The rearrangement joins TRBV2 to TRBJ2-7; TRBD1 is a possible D gene (6 bases). The V and J ends lost 2 bases and 4 bases respectively, with 18 bases between them. Germline-derived CDR1 and CDR2 are SNHLY and FYNNEI. CDR3 length: 16 residues. The CDR3 DNA sequence: TGTGCCAGCAGTGAACTCTACCGGGACAATGCTTACGAGCAGTACTTC. This translates into CASSELYRDNAYEQYF.

The V gene is TRBV5-5, the J gene TRBJ1-1; D perhaps matches TRBD1 (5 bases). V shed 1 base and J shed 6 bases, with 19 bases lying between them. CDR3 length: 16 amino acids. The germline CDR1 and CDR2 sequences are SGHKS and YYEKEE (reference sequence). The CDR3 loop is CASSLNVAGGSAEAFF. The CDR3 DNA reads as TGTGCCAGCAGCTTGAACGTTGCGGGGGGAAGCGCTGAAGCTTTCTTT.

The chain joins TRBV25-1 to TRBJ2-1, with 8 positions matching TRBD2. The CDR3 has 13 amino acids. Germline loops: CDR1 MGHDK, CDR2 SYGVNS. The V segment lost 3 bases and the J segment 8 bases; nucleotides outside the gene matches: 3. The CDR3: CASSEPGRDEQFF. The CDR3 nucleotides are TGTGCCAGCAGTGAGCCCGGGAGGGATGAGCAGTTCTTC.

The chain combines TRBV7-8 with TRBJ2-2; 12 bases agree with TRBD1. Germline CDR1 SGHVS, CDR2 FQNEAQ. The CDR3 contains 17 residues. V dropped 4 bases and J dropped 7; count of bases not matched to a gene: 10. The CDR3 region is CASSSSRDRGRNGELFF. The CDR3 DNA reads TGTGCCAGCAGCTCGTCCCGGGACAGGGGGCGGAACGGGGAGCTGTTTTTT.

This clone was recorded once. At the DNA level, this CDR3 is encoded by other sequences in the same sample as well. The rearrangement links TRBV6-6 to TRBJ1-6; unclear D gene. V was trimmed by 0 bases and J by 0 bases, leaving 6 bases between them. CDR1 and CDR2 (germline): MNHNY, SVGAGI (reference sequence). The CDR3 has 16 residues. The CDR3 coding sequence is TGTGCCAGCAGTTACTCAGGGAGCTCCTATAATTCACCCCTCCACTTT. Translating it yields CASSYSGSSYNSPLHF.

The CDR3 DNA reads TGTGCCACCACCTTGGGGGGAAGCACAGATACGCAGTATTTT. It translates to CATTLGGSTDTQYF. This chain uses TRBV19 with TRBJ2-3, with D perhaps matching TRBD2 (6 bases). Germline loops: CDR1 LNHDA, CDR2 SQIVND (reference sequence). The CDR3 runs 14 residues. Trimming removed 10 bases at V and 0 bases at J, with 14 bases between.

This chain links TRBV15 with TRBJ2-3, with TRBD2 matching over 7 bases. This CDR3 comprises 16 residues. Germline V gene lookup returns CDR1 LNHNV and CDR2 YYDKDF (reference sequence). V was clipped by 2 bases and J by 5 bases; unmatched bases: 10. CDR3 bases: TGTGCCACCAGCAGAAAAGGAGCGGGGCGAGGAGATACGCAGTATTTT. It specifies CATSRKGAGRGDTQYF. The full variable domain, in which reference TRBV15 and TRBJ2-3 provide the parts outside the CDR3, is DAMVIQNPRYQVTQFGKPVTLSCSQTLNHNVMYWYQQKSSQAPKLLFHYYDKDFNNEADTPDNFQSRRPNTSFCFLDIRSPGLGDTAMYLCATSRKGAGRGDTQYFGPGTRLTVL.

This chain links TRBV20-1 with TRBJ2-7, with D maybe TRBD1 (5 bases). Looked up from germline, CDR1 is DFQATT and CDR2 is SNEGSKA (reference sequence). CDR3 size: 10 residues. The V gene lost 6 bases and the J gene lost 5 bases, with 8 bases spanning the gap. CDR3 loop: CSAYRNEQYF. The CDR3 coding sequence is TGCAGTGCGTACAGGAACGAGCAGTACTTC.

V gene TRBV4-2 combines with J gene TRBJ2-3; TRBD2 matches 9 bases. With 7 bases clipped from V and 5 bases from J, the junction kept 13 bases outside the gene matches. Germline V gene data show CDR1 as LGHNA and CDR2 as YNFKEQ. The CDR3 runs 16 residues. The CDR3 sequence is CASTNLAGTTGDTQYF. Here the CDR3 DNA reads TGTGCCAGCACCAACCTAGCGGGGACAACGGGAGATACGCAGTATTTT.

The rearrangement uses TRBV19 and TRBJ2-7; 7 nucleotides match TRBD2. V was pared by 4 bases and J by 5 bases, with 11 bases of the junction left unmatched. Per germline, CDR1 LNHDA and CDR2 SQIVND (reference sequence). This CDR3 has 15 amino acids. The CDR3 protein is CASSKTAGLFNEQYF. As DNA, the CDR3 is TGTGCCAGTAGTAAAACAGCGGGACTCTTTAACGAGCAGTACTTC.

This chain links TRBV11-3 with TRBJ2-1; 8 nucleotides align to TRBD2. The CDR3 runs to 15 residues. Germline V gene data show CDR1 as SGHNT and CDR2 as YENEEA. With 0 bases clipped from V and 5 bases from J, the junction kept 3 bases outside the gene matches. The CDR3 DNA reads TGTGCCAGCAGCTTAGATCCGGGAGGGCACAATGAGCAGTTCTTC. It is translated as CASSLDPGGHNEQFF. Full variable domain (missing parts from reference TRBV11-3 and TRBJ2-1): EAGVVQSPRYKIIEKKQPVAFWCNPISGHNTLYWYLQNLGQGPELLIRYENEEAVDDSQLPKDRFSAERLKGVDSTLKIQPAELGDSAVYLCASSLDPGGHNEQFFGPGTRLTVL.